This TCR beta chain was documented in a study of blood T cell repertoires in COVID-19. Study at large: Acute-phase and convalescent COVID-19 samples originated in the United States, Italy and Spain. T cells, B-cell-depleted T cells, or PBMCs provided the cDNA or gDNA that served as material.

Under the authors' procedure: From reference gene primer amplification, estimates of nucleated cell counts were derived. Assay used: immunoSEQ multiplex PCR; TCRdb lists only in-frame clones, some missing. Clone size and V and J calls were adopted from that table, with D and trimming inferred from the DNA. Among 200,000 to 300,000 clones listed, over 75% were seen once. The germline CDR1 and CDR2 sequences are SGHTA and FQGNSA. The CDR3 covers 15 residues. V was clipped by 1 base and J by 4 bases; unmatched bases: 2. This TCR derives from a man aged 30-40 years who had recovered from COVID-19. The chain carries TRBV7-2 and TRBJ2-1; 9 positions match TRBD2. The sample consisted of peripheral blood. CDR3 coding DNA: TGTGCCAGCAGCTTAGTAGCGGGGGAGTACAATGAGCAGTTCTTC. Translation: CASSLVAGEYNEQFF.